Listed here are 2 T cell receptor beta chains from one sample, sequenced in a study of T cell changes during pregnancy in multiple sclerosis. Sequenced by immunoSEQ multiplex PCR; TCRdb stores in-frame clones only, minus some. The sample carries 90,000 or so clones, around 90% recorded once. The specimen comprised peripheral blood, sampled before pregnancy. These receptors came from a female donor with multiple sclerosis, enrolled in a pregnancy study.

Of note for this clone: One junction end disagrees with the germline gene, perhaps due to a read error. The CDR3 protein is CASRESGENTEAFF. Written as DNA, the CDR3 is TGTGCCAGCAGGGAATCCGGGGAGAACACTGAAGCTTTCTTT. The chain uses TRBV25-1 and TRBJ1-1, with unresolved D. The CDR3 runs to 14 residues. Germline CDR1 reads MGHDK; CDR2 reads SYGVNS. Using reference TRBV25-1 and TRBJ1-1 for the parts outside the CDR3, the full variable domain is EADIYQTPRYLVIGTGKKITLECSQTMGHDKMYWYQQDPGMELHLIHYSYGVNSTEKGDLSSESTVSRIRTEHFPLTLESARPSHTSQYLCASRESGENTEAFFGQGTRLTVV.

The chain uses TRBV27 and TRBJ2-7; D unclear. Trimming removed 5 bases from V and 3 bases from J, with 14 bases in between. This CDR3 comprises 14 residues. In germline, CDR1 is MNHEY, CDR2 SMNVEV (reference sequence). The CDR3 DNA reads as TGTGCCAGCAGTCCCCTGCGCCCCTACTACGAGCAGTACTTC. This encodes CASSPLRPYYEQYF.